This TCR beta chain is drawn from a study of T cell responses to AZD1222 COVID-19 vaccine. The CDR3 spans 14 residues. Germline CDR1 reads MDHEN; CDR2 reads SYDVKM. V dropped 11 bases and J dropped 8; count of bases not matched to a gene: 10. As concerns this clone: Its specificity is not known.

Profiling relied on immunoSEQ multiplex PCR, and the TCRdb table lists in-frame clones only, not all of them. The sample lists more than 150,000 clones, more than 85% occurring once. The study, taken as a whole, reports: Repertoires were collected only later (after the peak T cell response had occurred).

The sample in question was peripheral blood, obtained 28 days after the second AZD1222 dose. This receptor was obtained from an adult who received the AZD1222 COVID-19 vaccine. This rearrangement joins TRBV28 to TRBJ1-6; 9 bases align to TRBD1. The CDR3 is CAVHRGRWDSPLHF. CDR3 in DNA: TGTGCCGTTCACAGGGGGCGATGGGATTCACCCCTCCACTTT. Full variable domain (missing parts from reference TRBV28 and TRBJ1-6): DVKVTQSSRYLVKRTGEKVFLECVQDMDHENMFWYRQDPGLGLRLIYFSYDVKMKEKGDIPEGYSVSREKKERFSLILESASTNQTSMYLCAVHRGRWDSPLHFGNGTRLTVT.